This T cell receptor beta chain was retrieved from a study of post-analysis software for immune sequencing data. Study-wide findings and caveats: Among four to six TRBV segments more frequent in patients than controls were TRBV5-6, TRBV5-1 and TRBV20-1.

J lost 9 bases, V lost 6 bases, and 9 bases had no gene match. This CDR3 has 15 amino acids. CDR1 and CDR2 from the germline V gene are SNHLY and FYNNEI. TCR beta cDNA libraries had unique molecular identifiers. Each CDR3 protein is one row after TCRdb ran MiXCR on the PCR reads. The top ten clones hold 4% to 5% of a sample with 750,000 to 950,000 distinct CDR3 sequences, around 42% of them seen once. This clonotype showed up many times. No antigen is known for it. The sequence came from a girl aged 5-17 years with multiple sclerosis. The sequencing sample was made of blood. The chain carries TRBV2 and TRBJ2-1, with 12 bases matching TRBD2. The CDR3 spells CASSPTSGSRGEQFF. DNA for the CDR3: TGTGCCAGCAGCCCGACTAGCGGGAGTAGGGGTGAGCAGTTCTTC.